These 28 T cell receptor beta chains were sequenced from one sample in a study of cytomegalovirus exposure and HLA in healthy donors (dated by TCRdb to the late 2010s). The library was built by means of the immunoSEQ multiplex PCR assay. The table comes from immuneACCESS by way of TCRdb, which keeps in-frame sequences with V and J called. Part of the clones is missing from these tables; in studies checked, under half for an unresolved V gene and the rest for unknown reasons. The sample data list about 130,000 clones, and 95% to 97% of these were observed just once. Less than 2% of the sample is held by the ten biggest clonotypes. Material: PBMCs. The source is a man between 18 and 35 years old in good health and CMV-seronegative.

The V and J genes are TRBV5-1 and TRBJ1-1, with TRBD1 as a possible D gene (5 bases). CDR3 length equals 12 residues. The V and J ends lost 2 bases and 5 bases respectively, with 7 bases between them. Germline CDR1 is SGHRS and CDR2 is YFSETQ. The chain's CDR3 is CASSFGGTEAFF. CDR3 nucleotides: TGCGCCAGCAGCTTTGGGGGGACTGAAGCTTTCTTT.

The chain is built from TRBV19 and TRBJ2-1; D might be TRBD2 (6 bases). Trimming removed 0 bases at V and 9 bases at J, with 18 bases between. Germline assignment: CDR1 LNHDA and CDR2 SQIVND (reference sequence). This CDR3 spans 16 amino acids. The CDR3 DNA follows: TGTGCCAGTAGTATAGATGGTGCGGGGTTACCTGTTGAGCAGTTCTTC. Its protein is CASSIDGAGLPVEQFF.

This chain connects TRBV6-5 to TRBJ2-3; tentatively, D is TRBD2 (5 bases). Trimming shortened V by 7 bases and J by 6 bases, and 17 bases separated the two germline ends. The germline gives CDR1 MNHEY, CDR2 SVGAGI. This CDR3 comprises 14 residues. CDR3 region: CASTDGVAGDTQYF. CDR3 sequence (DNA): TGTGCCAGCACCGACGGGGTAGCCGGGGATACGCAGTATTTT.

The V and J genes are TRBV29-1 and TRBJ1-2; D is undetermined. V lost 0 bases to trimming and J lost 1 base, with 18 bases between them. Germline CDR1 and CDR2: SQVTM and ANQGSEA. The CDR3 runs 17 residues. In DNA, the CDR3 is TGCAGCGTTGAAGATGCCTGGGGAAGCGGTCATAACTATGGCTACACCTTC. It encodes CSVEDAWGSGHNYGYTF.

V gene TRBV19 combines with J gene TRBJ2-2; TRBD1 agrees at 12 bases. The germline gives CDR1 LNHDA, CDR2 SQIVND (reference sequence). The CDR3 is 16 amino acids. The J segment lost 3 bases and the V segment lost 7 bases, leaving 6 bases of the junction unmatched. The CDR3 region is CASIGTGGWDTGELFF. CDR3 coding DNA: TGTGCCAGTATTGGGACAGGGGGCTGGGACACCGGGGAGCTGTTTTTT.

This clone was recorded only once. The DNA of the CDR3 is TGCGCCAGCAGCCAAGACCGCTTTGACAGCCAACAAGGGGATACGCAGTATTTT. It encodes CASSQDRFDSQQGDTQYF. The gene calls are TRBV4-3 and TRBJ2-3; TRBD1 is a possible D gene (5 bases). The CDR3 is made up of 18 amino acids. Germline CDR1 LGHNA, CDR2 YSLEER. Between the trimmed V and J ends, which lost 0 bases and 6 bases, there was a span of 22 bases.

The genes are TRBV30 and TRBJ2-1; the match to TRBD2 covers 13 bases. V was pared by 5 bases and J by 0 bases, with 16 bases of the junction left unmatched. CDR3 length: 20 residues. CDR1 and CDR2 (germline): GTSNPN, SVGIG (reference sequence). The CDR3 reads CAWYGLAGEPPRSSYNEQFF. The CDR3 DNA reads as TGTGCCTGGTACGGACTAGCGGGAGAACCCCCAAGGAGCTCCTACAATGAGCAGTTCTTC.

The chain's CDR3 is CASGFGLQTGAADTQYF. DNA for the CDR3: TGTGCTAGTGGTTTTGGCCTCCAAACAGGGGCGGCAGATACGCAGTATTTT. The chain links TRBV12-5 to TRBJ2-3; 7 bases map to TRBD1. There are 17 residues in the CDR3. Germline V gives CDR1 LGHNT, CDR2 FRNRAP. V shed 3 bases and J 4 bases; nucleotides not matched to a gene: 13. The entire variable domain, with the rest obtained from reference TRBV12-5 and TRBJ2-3, is as follows: DARVTQTPRHKVTEMGQEVTMRCQPILGHNTVFWYRQTMMQGLELLAYFRNRAPLDDSGMPKDRFSAEMPDATLATLKIQPSEPRDSAVYFCASGFGLQTGAADTQYFGPGTRLTVL.

The V call is TRBV7-9, the J call TRBJ1-4; D is perhaps TRBD1 (6 bases). Trimming left V 6 bases short and J 8 bases short, with 13 bases between. The CDR3 spans 13 residues. Germline CDR1 and CDR2: SEHNR and FQNEAQ (reference sequence). Here the CDR3 DNA reads TGTGCCAGCAGTCAAAGCGGGGGCGAAAAACTGTTTTTT. Its translation: CASSQSGGEKLFF.

The table lists this clone with a count of one. The chain couples TRBV9 to TRBJ2-1; 7 bases line up with TRBD1. J was trimmed by 0 bases and V by 3 bases; bases with no gene match: 3. This CDR3 comprises 15 residues. Germline V gene data show CDR1 as SGDLS and CDR2 as YYNGEE. The CDR3 DNA is TGTGCCAGCAGCGCGACAGGGAACTCCTACAATGAGCAGTTCTTC. Its protein product is CASSATGNSYNEQFF.

The chain links TRBV10-1 to TRBJ2-3; tentatively, D is TRBD1 (5 bases). The CDR3 is made up of 15 amino acids. Germline CDR1 WNHNN, CDR2 SYGVQD (reference sequence). The V end lost 6 bases, the J end lost 4 bases, and 17 bases lay between the germline ends. In DNA form, the CDR3 reads TGCGCCAGCAGGAAAAGGGGAAAAGAGGCAGATACGCAGTATTTT. This gives the protein CASRKRGKEADTQYF.

The CDR3 sequence is CASKGRGTEAFF. In DNA form, the CDR3 reads TGTGCCAGCAAGGGGAGGGGCACTGAAGCTTTCTTT. This chain links TRBV6-1 with TRBJ1-1, with TRBD1 as a possible D gene (5 bases). Trimming removed 7 bases at V and 4 bases at J, with 10 bases between. CDR3 length equals 12 residues. CDR1 and CDR2 from the germline V gene are MNHNS and SASEGT.

The chain employs TRBV14 and TRBJ1-2, with 10 bases identical to TRBD1. CDR1 SGHDN and CDR2 FVKESK come from the germline V gene. The CDR3 loop spans 19 amino acids. Trimming at V came to 1 base and at J to 0 bases, leaving 11 bases not matched to a gene. The CDR3 protein is CASSQGARDRGTANYGYTF. CDR3 nucleotides: TGTGCCAGCAGCCAAGGGGCTAGGGACAGGGGAACTGCTAACTATGGCTACACCTTC. The full variable domain, its missing parts supplied by reference TRBV14 and TRBJ1-2, is EAGVTQFPSHSVIEKGQTVTLRCDPISGHDNLYWYRRVMGKEIKFLLHFVKESKQDESGMPNNRFLAERTGGTYSTLKVQPAELEDSGVYFCASSQGARDRGTANYGYTFGSGTRLTVV.

The chain has TRBV7-9 and TRBJ1-1; no clear D gene. Germline V gene data show CDR1 as SEHNR and CDR2 as FQNEAQ (reference sequence). V was pared by 3 bases and J by 7 bases, with 9 bases between. CDR3 length equals 12 residues. The DNA for the CDR3 is TGTGCCAGCAGCTTTCGGGTGGATGAAGCTTTCTTT. Translated, it gives CASSFRVDEAFF. The variable domain in full, completed from reference TRBV7-9 and TRBJ1-1, reads DTGVSQNPRHKITKRGQNVTFRCDPISEHNRLYWYRQTLGQGPEFLTYFQNEAQLEKSRLLSDRFSAERPKGSFSTLEIQRTEQGDSAMYLCASSFRVDEAFFGQGTRLTVV.

The gene calls are TRBV28 and TRBJ2-6; no reliable D call. CDR3 size: 14 residues. The V end was cut by 6 bases, the J end by 0 bases, with 6 bases between. Germline CDR1 and CDR2: MDHEN and SYDVKM. CDR3 sequence reads: CASSPRSGANVLTF. The CDR3 region has the DNA TGTGCCAGCAGCCCTCGCTCTGGGGCCAACGTCCTGACTTTC.

The V call is TRBV4-2, the J call TRBJ2-2; 11 nucleotides line up with TRBD1. After removal of 3 bases from V and 6 bases from J, the junction contained 6 bases not matched to a gene. The CDR3 contains 16 residues. CDR1 is LGHNA and CDR2 is YNFKEQ in the germline V gene. The DNA for the CDR3 is TGTGCCAGCAGCCAGGGGGACAGGGGGAGATCCGGGGAGCTGTTTTTT. This gives the protein CASSQGDRGRSGELFF.

V usage is TRBV27 and J usage is TRBJ1-2; 7 nucleotides line up with TRBD1. Germline CDR1 MNHEY, CDR2 SMNVEV (reference sequence). This CDR3 is 15 amino acids long. J gave up 4 bases and V 3 bases, and 8 bases lay outside the gene matches. The CDR3 DNA reads TGTGCCAGCAGTTTGGTGGGGACAGATATCTATGGCTACACCTTC. Its translation is CASSLVGTDIYGYTF.

This clone appeared a single time. The genes are TRBV19 and TRBJ1-5; 7 bases match TRBD1. CDR3 length: 15 amino acids. Germline CDR1 reads LNHDA; CDR2 reads SQIVND (reference sequence). The CDR3, as DNA: TGTGCGTGTGCGTTAGTCGGGACAGCGAATCAGCCCCAGCATTTT. Its protein is CACALVGTANQPQHF.

The chain uses TRBV4-2 and TRBJ1-1; D might be TRBD1 (6 bases). The CDR3 covers 13 residues. The germline V gene encodes CDR1 LGHNA and CDR2 YNFKEQ. V lost 5 bases to trimming and J lost 4 bases, with 11 bases between them. DNA for the CDR3: TGTGCCAGCAGCGTACAGGGTACCACTGAAGCTTTCTTT. Translation gives CASSVQGTTEAFF.

The chain recombines TRBV6-1 with TRBJ1-1; tentative D call: TRBD1 (5 bases). V shed 6 bases and J shed 2 bases, with 13 bases lying between them. The germline CDR1 and CDR2 sequences are MNHNS and SASEGT. This CDR3 is 14 amino acids long. The CDR3 coding sequence is TGTGCCAGCAGGCTTTTCAGGGCTAACACTGAAGCTTTCTTT. Protein product: CASRLFRANTEAFF.

This rearrangement joins TRBV11-3 to TRBJ1-1; 7 positions agree with TRBD1. The germline V gene has CDR1 SGHNT and CDR2 YENEEA. Trimming at V came to 5 bases and at J to 4 bases, leaving 10 bases not matched to a gene. This CDR3 comprises 15 residues. The CDR3 coding sequence is TGTGCCAGCAGCCCCCGACAGGGAAAAGGCACTGAAGCTTTCTTT. Residues: CASSPRQGKGTEAFF.

This sequence joins TRBV2 and TRBJ1-1, with a possible D match to TRBD1 (6 bases). With 8 bases removed from V and 11 bases from J, the gap between germline ends came to 15 bases. Germline V gene data show CDR1 as SNHLY and CDR2 as FYNNEI. The CDR3 has 11 residues. CDR3 residues: CASFFQGSAFF. CDR3 bases: TGTGCCAGCTTTTTCCAGGGGTCGGCTTTCTTT.

CDR3 sequence reads: CSVGNGQGSSYEQYF. The CDR3 DNA is TGCAGCGTTGGAAACGGACAGGGGAGCTCCTACGAGCAGTACTTC. The chain links TRBV29-1 to TRBJ2-7; TRBD1 matches at 9 bases. The CDR3 length is 15 residues. Germline-derived CDR1 and CDR2 are SQVTM and ANQGSEA. V shed 4 bases, J shed 0 bases, and the junction held 7 bases outside the gene matches.

The V and J genes are TRBV27 and TRBJ2-7; 7 positions agree with TRBD1. The V segment lost 6 bases and the J segment 3 bases; nucleotides outside the gene matches: 11. The germline gives CDR1 MNHEY, CDR2 SMNVEV (reference sequence). This CDR3 region has 15 residues. CDR3 protein: CASSYTGAGVYEQYF. CDR3 in DNA: TGTGCCAGCAGCTATACAGGGGCAGGGGTCTACGAGCAGTACTTC.

This clone was seen a few times. The chain couples TRBV9 to TRBJ1-1; D is ambiguous. The CDR3 spans 13 residues. V lost 2 bases, J lost 6 bases, and 11 bases lay in between. The germline V gene has CDR1 SGDLS and CDR2 YYNGEE. CDR3 residues: CASSVSETAEAFF. CDR3 nucleotide sequence: TGTGCCAGCAGCGTCTCCGAAACAGCTGAAGCTTTCTTT.

V is TRBV10-3 and J is TRBJ2-1; TRBD1 matches 10 bases. Germline trimming cut 2 bases from V and 4 bases from J; bases unmatched to any gene: 2. Germline V gene lookup returns CDR1 ENHRY and CDR2 SYGVKD. The CDR3 has 15 residues. This CDR3 reads CAISEGQGGYNEQFF. In nucleotides, the CDR3 is TGTGCCATCAGTGAGGGACAGGGGGGGTACAATGAGCAGTTCTTC.

The J gene is TRBJ2-7, the V gene TRBV30; D not resolved. The CDR3 sequence is 10 residues long. Trimming left V 2 bases short and J 5 bases short, with 4 bases between. Germline CDR1 and CDR2: GTSNPN and SVGIG (reference sequence). The DNA for the CDR3 is TGTGCCTGGAGTTCCGACGAGCAGTACTTC. It yields the protein CAWSSDEQYF.

J is TRBJ2-7 and V is TRBV4-1; perhaps TRBD1 as D (7 bases). V lost 3 bases to trimming and J lost 0 bases, with 15 bases between them. CDR3 length equals 16 residues. The germline gives CDR1 MGHRA, CDR2 YSYEKL. The CDR3 DNA follows: TGCGCCAGCAGCCAGACTCCAGGGGGGAACTCCTACGAGCAGTACTTC. This codes for CASSQTPGGNSYEQYF.